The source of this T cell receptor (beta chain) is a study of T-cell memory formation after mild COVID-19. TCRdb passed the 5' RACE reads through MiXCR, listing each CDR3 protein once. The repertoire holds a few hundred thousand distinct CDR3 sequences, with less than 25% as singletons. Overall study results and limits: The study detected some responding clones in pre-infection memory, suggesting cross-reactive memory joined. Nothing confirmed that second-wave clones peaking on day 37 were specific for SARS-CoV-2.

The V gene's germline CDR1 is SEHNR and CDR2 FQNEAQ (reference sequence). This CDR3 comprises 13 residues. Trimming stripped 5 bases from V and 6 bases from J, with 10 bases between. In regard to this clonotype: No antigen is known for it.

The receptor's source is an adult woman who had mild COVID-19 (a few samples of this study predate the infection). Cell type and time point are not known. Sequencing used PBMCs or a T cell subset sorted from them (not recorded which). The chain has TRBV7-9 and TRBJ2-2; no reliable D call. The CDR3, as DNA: TGTGCCAGCAGCACCTTTGACGCCGGGGAGCTGTTTTTT. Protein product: CASSTFDAGELFF.